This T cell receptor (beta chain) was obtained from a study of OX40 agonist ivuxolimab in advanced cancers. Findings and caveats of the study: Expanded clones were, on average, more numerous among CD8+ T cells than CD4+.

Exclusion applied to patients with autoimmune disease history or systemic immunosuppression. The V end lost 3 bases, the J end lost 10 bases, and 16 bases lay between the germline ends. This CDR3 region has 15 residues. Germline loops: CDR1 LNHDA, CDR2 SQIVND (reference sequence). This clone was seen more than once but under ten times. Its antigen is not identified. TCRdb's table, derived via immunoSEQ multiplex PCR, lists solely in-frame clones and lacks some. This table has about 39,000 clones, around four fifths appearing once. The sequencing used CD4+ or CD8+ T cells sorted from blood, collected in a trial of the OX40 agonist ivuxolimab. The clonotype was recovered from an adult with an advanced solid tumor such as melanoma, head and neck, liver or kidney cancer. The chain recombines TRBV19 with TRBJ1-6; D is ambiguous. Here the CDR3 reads CASSMTNIGYSPLHF. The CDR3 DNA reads TGTGCCAGTAGTATGACAAACATTGGATACTCACCCCTCCACTTT.